The rows below give T cell receptor beta chains drawn from one sample of a study of glioma-infiltrating T cells. One entry per CDR3 protein, called by TCRdb with MiXCR from the multiplex PCR reads. Found here are some 130,000 distinct CDR3 sequences, roughly a quarter of them singletons; the top ten hold 27%. Sequences were obtained from glioma tissue, nonneoplastic brain tissue, or PBMCs (not recorded which). Every receptor here comes from a human donor with low-grade glioma or glioblastoma, undergoing nonglioma brain surgery, or in good health (not recorded which). Both conserved end residues are part of each CDR3. A D gene is named only where the DNA matches it firmly. Not every row has a clone size; where given, it reads once, few, many or a size class.

v_call,j_call,clone_size,d_call,cdr3_nt,cdr3_aa
TRBV6-6,TRBJ2-1,NA,NA,TGTGCCAGCGAGGGGAGTCGGACACCTAACAATGAGCAGTTCTTC,CASEGSRTPNNEQFF
TRBV27,TRBJ1-1,many,NA,TGTGCCAGCAGTCCCCTGGGGGGCACGAACACTGAAGCTTTCTTT,CASSPLGGTNTEAFF
TRBV6-1,TRBJ1-1,few,NA,TGTGCCAGCAGTACCCAGAGGGGGGCTCTGAACACTGAAGCTTTCTTT,CASSTQRGALNTEAFF
TRBV6-4,TRBJ2-1,NA,TRBD1,TGTGCCAGCAGTGACTCTGGCCCAGGGGGCCACAATGAGCAGTTCTTC,CASSDSGPGGHNEQFF
TRBV24-1,TRBJ2-2,few,TRBD1,TGTGCCACCGGGACAGGGGAAGCCGGGGAGCTGTTTTTT,CATGTGEAGELFF
TRBV2,TRBJ2-1,many,TRBD1,TGTGCCAGCAGAGGGCTGGGACAGGGGTCTAACAATGAGCAGTTCTTC,CASRGLGQGSNNEQFF
TRBV27,TRBJ1-2,many,NA,TGTGCCAGCAGGACAGACCTTACCTATGGCTACACCTTC,CASRTDLTYGYTF
TRBV27,TRBJ2-2,many,TRBD2,TGTGCCACCGCAGACCGGGACTACCCGTTCGGGGAGCTGTTTTTT,CATADRDYPFGELFF
TRBV2,TRBJ1-1,few,NA,TGTGCCAGCAGCAATGAGAGGGGTGGGACTGAAGCTTTCTTT,CASSNERGGTEAFF
TRBV7-8,TRBJ2-3,NA,NA,TGTGCCAGCGGCTTAAGTGGGGGCCACACAGATACGCAGTATTTT,CASGLSGGHTDTQYF
TRBV24-1,TRBJ2-1,NA,TRBD2,TGTGCCAGCACCCCGGAGCGGGGGTGGGATGAGCAGTTCTTC,CASTPERGWDEQFF
TRBV5-4,TRBJ2-1,NA,TRBD1,TGTGCCAGCAGCTCCATAGACAGGGCGCTCATCCATGAGCAGTTCTTC,CASSSIDRALIHEQFF
TRBV20-1,TRBJ1-5,NA,NA,TGCAGTGCTAGAATCCAGACCAATCAGCCCCAGCATTTT,CSARIQTNQPQHF
TRBV20-1,TRBJ1-5,many,NA,TGCAGTGCTATTCGAGACAATAGCAATCAGCCCCAGCATTTT,CSAIRDNSNQPQHF
TRBV12-3/TRBV12-4,TRBJ2-3,few,NA,TGTGCCAGCAGTTTTGGTGGGGGTGCCGCAGATACGCAGTATTTT,CASSFGGGAADTQYF
TRBV2,TRBJ1-4,few,NA,TGTGCCAGCCCGCCATGCGGAAAACTGTTTTTT,CASPPCGKLFF
TRBV14,TRBJ2-4,few,NA,TGTGCCAGCAGCCAAGCCCCCCTGCGGTGGGGCAAAAACATTCAGTACTTC,CASSQAPLRWGKNIQYF
TRBV2,TRBJ2-5,few,TRBD1,TGTGCCAGCAGTGCCGGGACAGGCCAAGAGACCCAGTACTTC,CASSAGTGQETQYF
TRBV7-8,TRBJ2-1,few,NA,TGTGCCAGCAGCTTATCAGGGACACACAATGAGCAGTTCTTC,CASSLSGTHNEQFF
TRBV5-1,TRBJ2-5,once,NA,TGCGCCAGCAGCTTTGGTTCCGGACAAGGGGTGACCCAGTACTTC,CASSFGSGQGVTQYF
TRBV7-9,TRBJ2-5,many,NA,TGTGCCAGCAGCTTAGCATTGTCCCCCACAGAGACCCAGTACTTC,CASSLALSPTETQYF
TRBV6-1,TRBJ1-5,many,TRBD1,TGTGCCAGCAGTTTCGCAGGGGGTAATAATCAGCCCCAGCATTTT,CASSFAGGNNQPQHF
TRBV20-1,TRBJ1-1,few,NA,TGCAGTGCTAGAGGGGCGGGGGCGGACACTGAAGCTTTCTTT,CSARGAGADTEAFF
TRBV27,TRBJ2-3,NA,TRBD2,TGTGCCAGCGAAACTATAGCGGGGGGGGACTCAGATACGCAGTATTTT,CASETIAGGDSDTQYF
TRBV20-1,TRBJ2-5,NA,TRBD2,TGCAGTGCTACCTTCAGCGGGAACCAAGAGACCCAGTACTTC,CSATFSGNQETQYF
TRBV5-4,TRBJ1-1,few,NA,TGTGCCAGCAGCCAGGCGTCTGAAGCTTTCTTT,CASSQASEAFF
TRBV12-3/TRBV12-4,TRBJ1-5,few,TRBD1,TGTGCCAGCAGTTTAGGGGACAGCTATCAGCCCCAGCATTTT,CASSLGDSYQPQHF
TRBV20-1,TRBJ1-6,many,NA,TGCAGTGCTCCCAGCCGGCCGGGTTTCGATTCACCCCTCCACTTT,CSAPSRPGFDSPLHF
TRBV4-1,TRBJ2-5,few,NA,TGCGCCAGCAGCCAAGTGTACCCGGGGGCCCAAGAGACCCAGTACTTC,CASSQVYPGAQETQYF
TRBV7-9,TRBJ2-3,NA,TRBD2,TGTGCCAGCAGCTATTATGGCGAGCGGGAAGATACGCAGTATTTT,CASSYYGEREDTQYF
TRBV4-1,TRBJ1-2,many,NA,TGCGCCAGCAGCCAAGTGGGCCGGAGTTATGGCTACACCTTC,CASSQVGRSYGYTF
TRBV6-1,TRBJ2-5,many,NA,TGTGCCAGCACCCCTGCGCCGGCCGGGAGAGAGACCCAGTACTTC,CASTPAPAGRETQYF
TRBV4-1,TRBJ2-1,many,NA,TGCGCCAGCAGCCAAGAGGGGGGATGGAATGAGCAGTTCTTC,CASSQEGGWNEQFF
TRBV12-3/TRBV12-4,TRBJ1-1,few,TRBD1,TGTGCCAGCAGTTTCGAGACAGGGGGAGGCACTGAAGCTTTCTTT,CASSFETGGGTEAFF
TRBV6-4,TRBJ2-1,NA,TRBD2,TGTGCCAGCAGTGATAGCGGGGGGGCCAATGAGCAGTTCTTC,CASSDSGGANEQFF
TRBV3-1,TRBJ2-3,few,NA,TGTGCCAGCAGCCAGGGTACACCAAGTACGCAGTATTTT,CASSQGTPSTQYF
TRBV20-1,TRBJ2-5,few,TRBD1,TGCAGCGTCGGACAGGGGCAAGAGACCCAGTACTTC,CSVGQGQETQYF
TRBV11-1,TRBJ1-1,few,NA,TGTGCCAGCAACGGACTGAACACTGAAGCTTTCTTT,CASNGLNTEAFF
TRBV20-1,TRBJ1-5,many,NA,TGCAGTGCTAGTCGGATAAGCCAGCCCCAGCATTTT,CSASRISQPQHF
TRBV16,TRBJ1-1,NA,NA,TGTGCCAGCAGCCAACTTCCAGGGAGCACTGAAGCTTTCTTT,CASSQLPGSTEAFF
TRBV5-1,TRBJ2-3,NA,NA,TGCGCCAGCAGCTTCCCTCCGGGGGGCAGGACAGATACGCAGTATTTT,CASSFPPGGRTDTQYF
TRBV29-1,TRBJ1-5,NA,TRBD1,TGCAGCGTTTCAGGGGGCGGCAGCAATCAGCCCCAGCATTTT,CSVSGGGSNQPQHF
TRBV25-1,TRBJ2-3,NA,TRBD2,TGTGCCAGCAGCACCGGAGCGGGGGACACAGATACGCAGTATTTT,CASSTGAGDTDTQYF
TRBV19,TRBJ1-2,few,NA,TGTGCCCCAACAGGGAGTGGGCTGGTAGGCTATGGCTACACCTTC,CAPTGSGLVGYGYTF